Below, 12 T cell receptor beta chains from the same sample are listed, as sequenced in a study of blood T cell repertoires in COVID-19. Profiled with immunoSEQ multiplex PCR; TCRdb holds only in-frame clones, not every one. Of more than 55,000 clones in the sample, approximately 88% were seen once. Sequencing was performed on peripheral blood. The origin of the receptors is a woman aged 70-85 years with acute or convalescent COVID-19.

In this sample, this clone turned up once. This CDR3 reads CASSYSQGLLAKNIQYF. The CDR3 DNA is TGTGCCAGCAGTTACTCACAGGGCCTTCTAGCCAAAAACATTCAGTACTTC. V and J are TRBV6-2 or TRBV6-3 and TRBJ2-4; TRBD1 might be the D (6 bases). This CDR3 comprises 17 residues. V dropped 0 bases and J dropped 0 bases, with 12 bases sitting between them. CDR1 is MNHEY and CDR2 is SVGEGT in the germline V gene.

The gene calls are TRBV11-2 and TRBJ2-1; 7 bases are a match to TRBD2. V lost 0 bases to trimming and J lost 9 bases; unmatched junction nucleotides: 11. From germline, CDR1 is SGHAT and CDR2 FQNNGV. The CDR3 extends over 16 amino acids. The CDR3 reads CASSLDIERGRGEQFF. DNA of the CDR3: TGTGCCAGCAGCTTAGATATCGAGCGGGGCCGGGGTGAGCAGTTCTTC. The full variable domain, with the rest looked up from reference TRBV11-2 and TRBJ2-1, is EAGVAQSPRYKIIEKRQSVAFWCNPISGHATLYWYQQILGQGPKLLIQFQNNGVVDDSQLPKDRFSAERLKGVDSTLKIQPAKLEDSAVYLCASSLDIERGRGEQFFGPGTRLTVL.

This chain links TRBV30 with TRBJ1-2, with D possibly being TRBD1 (6 bases). The CDR3 contains 16 residues. V was trimmed by 4 bases and J by 4 bases, leaving 22 bases between them. Germline assignment: CDR1 GTSNPN and CDR2 SVGIG (reference sequence). In nucleotides, the CDR3 is TGTGCCTGGACTTCGGTTGGGGGGGCGTTGGGCTATGGCTACACCTTC. Protein sequence: CAWTSVGGALGYGYTF.

This clone was detected a few times. The rearrangement links TRBV18 to TRBJ1-2; D might be TRBD1 (6 bases). Trimming cost V 1 base and J 8 bases, with 17 bases left between them. This CDR3 region has 15 residues. CDR1 and CDR2 from the germline V gene are KGHSH and LQKENI. CDR3 in DNA: TGTGCCAGCTCACCACAGCAGGGGCCTCTCGAGGGCTACACCTTC. It specifies CASSPQQGPLEGYTF.

V gene TRBV28 combines with J gene TRBJ1-5, with D perhaps TRBD1 (6 bases). Trimming removed 5 bases at V and 3 bases at J, with 17 bases between. The CDR3 covers 16 residues. Germline CDR1 MDHEN, CDR2 SYDVKM. The CDR3 nucleotides are TGTGCCAGCAGTCTGACCCCGGGACACCTCAATCAGCCCCAGCATTTT. Translation: CASSLTPGHLNQPQHF. Looking up the rest from reference TRBV28 and TRBJ1-5 gives the full variable domain: DVKVTQSSRYLVKRTGEKVFLECVQDMDHENMFWYRQDPGLGLRLIYFSYDVKMKEKGDIPEGYSVSREKKERFSLILESASTNQTSMYLCASSLTPGHLNQPQHFGDGTRLSIL.

The gene calls are TRBV6-5 and TRBJ1-2; 7 positions match TRBD1. V lost 6 bases and J lost 0; bases outside the gene matches: 7. CDR3 size: 15 residues. Germline loops: CDR1 MNHEY, CDR2 SVGAGI. This CDR3 reads CASRTRTGTNYGYTF. The CDR3 nucleotides read TGTGCCAGCAGAACTCGGACAGGAACTAACTATGGCTACACCTTC.

The V call is TRBV6-5, the J call TRBJ1-4, with D possibly being TRBD1 (5 bases). The CDR3 loop spans 14 amino acids. V was shortened by 5 bases and J by 8 bases, with 15 bases between the two germline ends. Germline V CDR1 and CDR2: MNHEY, SVGAGI. CDR3 nucleotide sequence: TGTGCCAGCAGTAACGGACACCAGGAAGAAAAACTGTTTTTT. Its protein product is CASSNGHQEEKLFF.

This clone was counted between two and nine times. The V gene is TRBV6-5, the J gene TRBJ1-3; 8 nucleotides line up with TRBD1. V was clipped by 4 bases and J by 4 bases; unmatched bases: 6. The CDR3 contains 15 residues. Per the germline V gene, CDR1 is MNHEY and CDR2 is SVGAGI. The chain's CDR3 is CASSFSRDRGNTIYF. CDR3 nucleotides: TGTGCCAGCAGTTTCAGCCGGGACAGGGGAAACACCATATATTTT.

The CDR3 coding sequence is TGTGCCAGTACCCAGGGGAATCAGCCCCAGCATTTT. Protein product: CASTQGNQPQHF. The gene calls are TRBV19 and TRBJ1-5; tentatively, D is TRBD1 (6 bases). The CDR3 extends over 12 amino acids. The ends were cut back, 7 bases at V and 4 bases at J, with 8 bases in the middle. Germline CDR1 is LNHDA and CDR2 is SQIVND (reference sequence).

This sequence joins TRBV30 and TRBJ1-2; TRBD1 matches at 9 bases. Trimming at V came to 5 bases and at J to 0 bases, leaving 13 bases not matched to a gene. Germline CDR1 reads GTSNPN; CDR2 reads SVGIG (reference sequence). The CDR3 runs to 17 residues. The CDR3 loop is CAWAVGDRVPSNYGYTF. The CDR3 DNA is TGTGCCTGGGCCGTAGGGGACAGGGTCCCCTCTAACTATGGCTACACCTTC. Using reference TRBV30 and TRBJ1-2 for the parts outside the CDR3, the full variable domain is SQTIHQWPATLVQPVGSPLSLECTVEGTSNPNLYWYRQAAGRGLQLLFYSVGIGQISSEVPQNLSASRPQDRQFILSSKKLLLSDSGFYLCAWAVGDRVPSNYGYTFGSGTRLTVV.

The rearrangement uses TRBV2 and TRBJ1-2, with a weak D call TRBD1 (5 bases). The V end lost 7 bases, the J end lost 4 bases, and 19 bases lay between the germline ends. Per germline, CDR1 SNHLY and CDR2 FYNNEI. This CDR3 spans 15 amino acids. The CDR3 nucleotides read TGTGCCAGCACCAAAGGGGCCCCCTGGACCTATGGCTACACCTTC. Translation gives CASTKGAPWTYGYTF.

In nucleotides, the CDR3 is TGTGCCAGCAGGGGGCCCGAGCAGCCCCAGCATTTT. This gives the protein CASRGPEQPQHF. V usage is TRBV12-3 or TRBV12-4 and J usage is TRBJ1-5; a possible D gene is TRBD1 (5 bases). V lost 6 bases and J lost 7, with 10 bases in between. CDR3 size: 12 residues.